A single sample gave rise to the 14 T cell receptor beta chains below, sequenced in a study of blood T cell repertoires in COVID-19. The table came from immunoSEQ multiplex PCR; TCRdb's copy has only in-frame clones and leaves some out. The table records approximately 300,000 clones, 70% to 90% of them present only once. The sequenced sample was peripheral blood. Receptors originate from a man in his late teens or twenties who had recovered from COVID-19.

J is TRBJ2-1 and V is TRBV5-1, with D tentatively TRBD2 (5 bases). The V end was cut by 4 bases, the J end by 8 bases, with 13 bases between. The CDR3 is 13 residues long. In germline, CDR1 is SGHRS, CDR2 YFSETQ. CDR3 bases: TGCGCCAGCAGCCCAATTCTAGCATATGAGCAGTTCTTC. As protein: CASSPILAYEQFF.

The V gene is TRBV29-1, the J gene TRBJ1-2, with D hard to call. This CDR3 spans 13 amino acids. Germline CDR1 SQVTM, CDR2 ANQGSEA. Trimming removed 4 bases from V and 2 bases from J, with 11 bases in between. Here the CDR3 DNA reads TGCAGCGTTGGTGGAGGCGGCAACTATGGCTACACCTTC. Encoded protein: CSVGGGGNYGYTF.

This clone was seen only a few times. The V call is TRBV9, the J call TRBJ2-6; D is possibly TRBD1 (5 bases). CDR3 length: 17 residues. Trimming left V 2 bases short and J 0 bases short, with 12 bases between. Germline V gene sequence: CDR1 SGDLS, CDR2 YYNGEE. In DNA, the CDR3 is TGTGCCAGCAGCGTCCCCCTGGGGCTCTCTGGGGCCAACGTCCTGACTTTC. Amino acids: CASSVPLGLSGANVLTF.

The chain links TRBV6-5 to TRBJ1-3, with D possibly being TRBD1 (5 bases). With 6 bases removed from V and 1 base from J, the gap between germline ends came to 10 bases. This CDR3 has 14 amino acids. Germline V gives CDR1 MNHEY, CDR2 SVGAGI. CDR3 sequence reads: CASRLRGSGNTIYF. Written as DNA, the CDR3 is TGTGCCAGCAGATTAAGGGGTTCTGGAAACACCATATATTTT.

The chain joins TRBV12-3 or TRBV12-4 to TRBJ2-7, with a possible D match to TRBD2 (5 bases). This CDR3 spans 13 amino acids. V gave up 7 bases and J gave up 2 bases, with 12 bases separating them. The CDR3 DNA is TGTGCCAGCACCAACACCGGGGCCTACGAGCAGTACTTC. This codes for CASTNTGAYEQYF.

The rearrangement joins TRBV3-1 (or the pseudogene TRBV3-2) to TRBJ1-6; a weak D match, TRBD1 (6 bases). The V gene lost 4 bases and the J gene lost 9 bases, with 16 bases spanning the gap. CDR1 LGHDT and CDR2 YNNKEL come from the germline V gene (reference sequence). This CDR3 is 15 amino acids long. The CDR3 spells CASSPHGQTSSPLHF. The DNA for the CDR3 is TGTGCCAGCAGCCCCCATGGACAGACCTCTTCACCCCTCCACTTT.

This clone was counted between two and nine times. The chain joins TRBV10-3 to TRBJ2-7; a possible D gene is TRBD1 (6 bases). Trimming cost V 6 bases and J 4 bases, with 13 bases left between them. This CDR3 is 13 amino acids long. Germline loops: CDR1 ENHRY, CDR2 SYGVKD. The CDR3 spells CAIRGAPEYEQYF. The CDR3 nucleotides are TGTGCCATCAGGGGGGCCCCCGAGTACGAGCAGTACTTC.

This clone was found once. The J gene is TRBJ2-5, the V gene TRBV11-2; D unclear. The CDR3 totals 13 residues. Looked up from germline, CDR1 is SGHAT and CDR2 is FQNNGV. V was shortened by 5 bases and J by 1 base, with 8 bases between the two germline ends. The CDR3 region is CASSPRIQETQYF. The CDR3 DNA sequence: TGTGCCAGCAGCCCGAGAATCCAAGAGACCCAGTACTTC.

The V gene is TRBV3-1 (or the pseudogene TRBV3-2), the J gene TRBJ1-1; possible D gene TRBD1, 6 bases. This CDR3 has 13 amino acids. The germline V and J ends were trimmed by 1 base and 10 bases, with 13 bases remaining between them. The germline gives CDR1 LGHDT, CDR2 YNNKEL (reference sequence). CDR3 residues: CASSQGPRGGAFF. CDR3 coding DNA: TGTGCCAGCAGCCAAGGACCCCGAGGGGGAGCTTTCTTT.

V usage is TRBV6-5 and J usage is TRBJ2-5, with a possible D match to TRBD1 (6 bases). Between the trimmed V and J ends, which lost 1 base and 2 bases, there was a span of 8 bases. Germline CDR1 reads MNHEY; CDR2 reads SVGAGI. This CDR3 is built from 14 residues. The CDR3 coding sequence is TGTGCCAGCAGTTACTTTCAGGGGCAAGAGACCCAGTACTTC. It encodes CASSYFQGQETQYF.

This chain uses TRBV2 with TRBJ2-3; 11 bases match TRBD2. The CDR3 contains 15 residues. Germline CDR1 reads SNHLY; CDR2 reads FYNNEI. Trimming cost V 4 bases and J 6 bases; bases outside gene matches: 6. The CDR3 loop reads CASSAGTSGGDTQYF. Written as DNA, the CDR3 is TGTGCCAGCAGTGCCGGGACTAGCGGAGGGGATACGCAGTATTTT. The variable domain in full, with the rest retrieved from reference TRBV2 and TRBJ2-3, is EPEVTQTPSHQVTQMGQEVILRCVPISNHLYFYWYRQILGQKVEFLVSFYNNEISEKSEIFDDQFSVERPDGSNFTLKIRSTKLEDSAMYFCASSAGTSGGDTQYFGPGTRLTVL.

The chain recombines TRBV7-9 with TRBJ1-1; D possibly corresponds to TRBD1 (6 bases). Germline-derived CDR1 and CDR2 are SEHNR and FQNEAQ (reference sequence). V lost 1 base and J 4 bases, leaving 13 bases between the germline ends. The CDR3 extends over 15 amino acids. CDR3 amino acids: CASSLVGGVSTEAFF. The CDR3 DNA reads TGTGCCAGCAGCTTAGTAGGGGGGGTGTCCACTGAAGCTTTCTTT.

This chain links TRBV6-5 with TRBJ1-5; tentative D call: TRBD1 (6 bases). Germline loops: CDR1 MNHEY, CDR2 SVGAGI. Trimming removed 6 bases from V and 2 bases from J, with 11 bases in between. The CDR3 loop spans 14 amino acids. The CDR3 coding sequence is TGTGCCAGCAGCGCTAACAGGGGCAATCAGCCCCAGCATTTT. It specifies CASSANRGNQPQHF.

The chain links TRBV4-3 to TRBJ2-7, with D perhaps TRBD1 (5 bases). Trimming pared 7 bases from V and 0 bases from J, leaving 13 bases between. CDR3 length: 14 amino acids. Germline V gene lookup returns CDR1 LGHNA and CDR2 YSLEER. The CDR3 is CASKETETSYEQYF. DNA for the CDR3: TGCGCCAGCAAGGAGACAGAGACCTCCTACGAGCAGTACTTC.